This TCR beta chain was found in a study of T cell responses to AZD1222 COVID-19 vaccine. Generated by immunoSEQ multiplex PCR, the TCRdb table keeps only in-frame clones and is missing some. The data show 150,000 or so clones, with about 89% seen just once and approximately 5.1% held by the top ten. The germline CDR1 and CDR2 sequences are MDHEN and SYDVKM. Germline trimming cut 6 bases from V and 5 bases from J; bases unmatched to any gene: 10. The CDR3 totals 15 residues. The specimen comprised peripheral blood, sampled on day 0 of AZD1222 vaccination. The sequence was obtained from an adult in good health. The chain couples TRBV28 to TRBJ2-3; TRBD2 matches at 8 bases. CDR3 sequence (DNA): TGTGCCAGCAGCCTACCGGGACTAGAGATAGATACGCAGTATTTT. Its translation: CASSLPGLEIDTQYF.